There are many counts of the clone carrying this TCR beta chain. Its antigen remains unidentified. Whole-study results and caveats: Whole repertoires were not studied in the larger cohort, only one V-J beta rearrangement. Tumor-infiltrating Treg TCR alpha and beta sequences overlapped most with tumor naive CD4+ T cells, then blood naive.

CDR1 is SGHRS, CDR2 YFSETQ, per germline. The germline V and J ends were trimmed by 2 bases and 5 bases, with 12 bases remaining between them. The CDR3 runs to 14 residues. Constant-region reverse primers amplified full-length variable regions, followed by semi-nested Nested Universal Primer A PCR. Via MiXCR, TCRdb re-called the 5' RACE reads, giving one row per CDR3 protein. This sample yields about 64,000 distinct CDR3 sequences, of which about 20% are seen a single time; under 3.5% belongs to the top ten. CD4+CD45RO+CD25- cells were isolated as memory CD4+ T cells. V is TRBV5-1 and J is TRBJ2-3, with D perhaps matching TRBD1 (5 bases). The sequence was obtained from a female donor with breast cancer. The source material was memory CD4+ T cells sorted from a lymph node. Indicated subset: memory CD4+ T cells, CD4+CD45RO+CD25-. CDR3 protein: CASSLQDPEDTQYF. CDR3 coding DNA: TGCGCCAGCAGCTTACAGGATCCCGAAGATACGCAGTATTTT.